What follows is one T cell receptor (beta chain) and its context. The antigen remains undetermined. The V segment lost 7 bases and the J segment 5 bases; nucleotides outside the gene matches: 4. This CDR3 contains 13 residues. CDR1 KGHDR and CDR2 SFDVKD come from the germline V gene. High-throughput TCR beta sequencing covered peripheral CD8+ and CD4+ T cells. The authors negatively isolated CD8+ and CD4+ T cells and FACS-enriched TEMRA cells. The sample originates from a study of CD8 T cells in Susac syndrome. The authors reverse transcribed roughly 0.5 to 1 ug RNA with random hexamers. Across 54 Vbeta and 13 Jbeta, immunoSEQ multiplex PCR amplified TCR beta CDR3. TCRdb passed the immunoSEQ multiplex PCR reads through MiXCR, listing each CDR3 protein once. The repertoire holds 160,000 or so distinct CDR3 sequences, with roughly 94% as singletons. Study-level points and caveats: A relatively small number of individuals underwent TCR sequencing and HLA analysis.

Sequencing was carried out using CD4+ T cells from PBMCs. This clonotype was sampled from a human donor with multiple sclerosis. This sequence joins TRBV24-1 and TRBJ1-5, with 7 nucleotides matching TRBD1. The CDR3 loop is CATSRDRYQPQHF. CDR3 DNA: TGTGCCACCAGCAGGGACAGATATCAGCCCCAGCATTTT.